This is a list of T cell receptor beta chains from one sample in a study of Ad26.COV2.S vaccination and SARS-CoV-2 variants. The protocol was immunoSEQ multiplex PCR, while the TCRdb copy is restricted to in-frame clones and leaves out a portion. The data hold fewer than 150,000 clones, with 86% observed a single time. Sequenced material: peripheral blood, taken after recovery from COVID-19. The receptors here all came from a human donor who had recovered from COVID-19. Each CDR3 is given with its conserved first and last residue. D genes are given only for firm matches. Clone size appears in some rows only: once, few, many, or a class for an expanded clone.

TRBV28	NA	TRBJ2-5	NA	CASRAKWEGTKTQYF	TGTGCCAGTAGAGCAAAGTGGGAAGGGACCAAGACCCAGTACTTC
TRBV4-3	NA	TRBJ2-3	NA	CASSQGFGSPDTQYF	TGCGCCAGCAGCCAAGGTTTCGGGAGCCCAGATACGCAGTATTTT
TRBV7-9	NA	TRBJ1-2	NA	CASSLSALLGYTF	TGTGCCAGCAGCTTAAGCGCCCTCTTGGGCTACACCTTC
TRBV7-9	NA	TRBJ1-4	few	CASSLGGQASTNEKLFF	TGTGCCAGCAGCTTAGGGGGGCAGGCCTCTACTAATGAAAAACTGTTTTTT
TRBV19	TRBD1	TRBJ1-1	NA	CASSIRPTGNRNTEAFF	TGTGCCAGTAGTATAAGACCGACAGGGAACAGGAACACTGAAGCTTTCTTT
TRBV12-3/TRBV12-4	NA	TRBJ2-3	NA	CASSFSTDTQYF	TGTGCCAGCAGTTTCAGCACAGATACGCAGTATTTT
TRBV24-1	TRBD1	TRBJ2-3	NA	CATSDDPGQGGSMMSTQYF	TGTGCCACCAGTGATGATCCGGGACAGGGGGGGAGCATGATGAGTACGCAGTATTTT
TRBV2	TRBD2	TRBJ2-7	NA	CASSGPLAGASEQYF	TGTGCCAGCAGTGGCCCACTAGCGGGGGCTTCCGAGCAGTACTTC
TRBV4-2	NA	TRBJ1-1	few	CASTQGPGMNTEAFF	TGTGCCAGCACCCAAGGTCCAGGAATGAACACTGAAGCTTTCTTT
TRBV6-5	NA	TRBJ1-5	few	CASSSGRNNQPQHF	TGTGCCAGCAGTTCAGGACGGAACAATCAGCCCCAGCATTTT
TRBV5-6	NA	TRBJ2-5	NA	CASPYPYLPTDSPETQYF	TGTGCCAGCCCCTACCCTTACCTTCCGACCGATTCCCCAGAGACCCAGTACTTC
TRBV4-3	NA	TRBJ2-3	NA	CASSQGTSTDTQYF	TGCGCCAGCAGCCAAGGGACTAGCACAGATACGCAGTATTTT